A single sample is the source of the 21 T cell receptor beta chains below, sequenced in a study of tumor and adjacent non-tumor tissue in lung cancer. Three rounds of nested PCR, following a modified ARM-PCR protocol, produced the TCRbeta library. One entry per CDR3 protein, called by TCRdb with MiXCR from the multiplex PCR reads. The table includes roughly 120,000 distinct CDR3 sequences, 60% to 80% detected once. The template was RNA from unsorted bulk tissue. The sequenced sample was lung tumor tissue. The receptor set was obtained from a woman aged 60-70 years with non-small cell lung cancer.

About this clonotype itself: Being one base from a much bigger clone, this may be a read error. V and J are TRBV6-2 or TRBV6-3 and TRBJ1-5, with D perhaps TRBD1 (5 bases). The V end was cut by 11 bases, the J end by 2 bases, with 22 bases between. The CDR3 length is 16 residues. CDR1 is MNHEY and CDR2 is SVGEGT in the germline V gene. CDR3 sequence (DNA): TGTGCCTCCCTCGACACGGTGGGGCAGGGCAATCAGCCCCAGCATTTT. The encoded protein is CASLDTVGQGNQPQHF.

As to this clonotype: A much larger clone lies a single base off, so this may be a read error. V is TRBV6-2 or TRBV6-3 and J is TRBJ1-5; D possibly corresponds to TRBD1 (5 bases). Germline V CDR1 and CDR2: MNHEY, SVGEGT. Trimming shortened V by 7 bases and J by 7 bases, and 14 bases separated the two germline ends. The CDR3 length is 13 residues. CDR3 nucleotides: TGTGCCAGCATATACGAAGGGGTCCAGCCCCAGCATTTT. Translating it yields CASIYEGVQPQHF.

As concerns this clonotype: At one end, the junction sequence differs from germline, possibly due to a read error. CDR3 amino acids: CPSSLEDSCNSPLHF. Written as DNA, the CDR3 is TGTCCCAGCAGCTTAGAGGACAGTTGTAATTCACCCCTCCACTTT. V gene TRBV11-3 combines with J gene TRBJ1-6; perhaps TRBD1 as D (6 bases). The CDR3 consists of 15 residues. Germline V lookup: CDR1 SGHNT, CDR2 YENEEA.

The gene calls are TRBV11-2 and TRBJ2-2; 8 nucleotides line up with TRBD2. The length of the CDR3 is 17 residues. V lost 7 bases, J lost 1 base, and 11 bases stayed unmatched. Germline lookup yields CDR1 SGHAT and CDR2 FQNNGV. CDR3 nucleotide sequence: TGTGCCAGCAACTCTCCCCGGGAGGGGCGGAACACCGGGGAGCTGTTTTTT. It is translated as CASNSPREGRNTGELFF.

Comments on this clonotype: The junction departs from germline at one end; a sequencing error may be responsible. The chain uses TRBV20-1 and TRBJ2-7; the match to TRBD2 covers 12 bases. The CDR3 runs 14 residues. Germline loops: CDR1 DFQATT, CDR2 SNEGSKA (reference sequence). CDR3 residues: CTAILAGGLGEQFF. The CDR3 DNA reads TGCACTGCTATACTAGCGGGGGGCCTGGGTGAGCAGTTTTTC.

This clonotype was detected only once. This is likely a read error, given that the CDR3 carries no conserved phenylalanine or tryptophan at its end. The rearrangement links TRBV5-6 to TRBJ2-3, with a tentative D call TRBD2 (6 bases). Germline CDR1 reads SGHDT; CDR2 reads YYEEEE. V dropped 7 bases and J dropped 5 bases, with 20 bases sitting between them. This CDR3 is 15 amino acids long. As DNA, the CDR3 is TGTGCCAGCGTCAACATCGGGAGCGGCGGAGATACGCAGTATTTG. This sequence encodes CASVNIGSGGDTQYL.

Note on this clonotype: A read error is possible here, since a much larger clone lies one base away. The V call is TRBV6-6, the J call TRBJ2-6, with D possibly being TRBD1 (5 bases). The germline CDR1 and CDR2 sequences are MNHNY and SVGAGI (reference sequence). CDR3 length: 14 amino acids. The CDR3 reads CASSYGSGAKVLTF. The CDR3 bases are TGTGCCAGCAGTTATGGTTCTGGGGCCAAAGTCCTGACTTTC.

Concerning this clonotype: This sequence may be a read error, since a much larger clone differs from it by one base. The chain recombines TRBV19 with TRBJ1-2; a possible D gene is TRBD1 (6 bases). Trimming left V 5 bases short and J 4 bases short, with 11 bases between. This CDR3 is 13 amino acids long. The germline gives CDR1 LNHDA, CDR2 SQIVND (reference sequence). For the CDR3, the DNA is TGTGCCAGTAGTGCCGGACAGATCTATGGCTACACCTTC. It specifies CASSAGQIYGYTF.

As regards this clonotype: This clone may be a read error of a much larger clone one base away. The rearrangement joins TRBV5-5 to TRBJ2-5; 10 bases agree with TRBD2. The CDR3 is 16 amino acids. CDR1 and CDR2 (germline): SGHKS, YYEKEE (reference sequence). The CDR3 DNA is TGTGCCAGCAGCTTGGGTCATAGCGGGGGGCAAGAGACCCTGTACTTC. Protein: CASSLGHSGGQETLYF.

About this clonotype: This may come from a read error, since a much larger clone is one base off. This chain joins TRBV4-1 and TRBJ2-5, with 8 bases identical to TRBD2. This CDR3 region has 14 residues. Per germline, CDR1 MGHRA and CDR2 YSYEKL. The CDR3 loop reads CASRQGLAQETQYF. In DNA, the CDR3 is TGCGCCAGCAGACAAGGACTAGCCCAAGAGACCCAGTACTTC.

This clonotype turned up a few times. This chain joins TRBV29-1 and TRBJ2-2, with 8 bases that match TRBD2. Germline V gives CDR1 SQVTM, CDR2 ANQGSEA. With 3 bases clipped from V and 1 base from J, the junction kept 10 bases outside the gene matches. This CDR3 has 17 amino acids. The chain's CDR3 is CSVEGVAGRQNTGELFF. The CDR3 DNA follows: TGCAGCGTTGAGGGGGTAGCGGGGAGGCAGAACACCGGGGAGCTGTTTTTT.

Remarks on this clonotype: Relative to the germline gene, one junction end is altered; a read error may explain this. The J gene is TRBJ2-1, the V gene TRBV5-4; possible D gene TRBD2, 6 bases. Germline CDR1 SGHNT, CDR2 YYREEE (reference sequence). This CDR3 spans 16 amino acids. Here the CDR3 DNA reads TGTGCCAGCAGCCCCGCGGGCAGCGGGCATTACAATGATCAGTTCTTC. Protein: CASSPAGSGHYNDQFF.

This chain connects TRBV18 to TRBJ2-1; no clear D. The CDR3 covers 16 residues. Germline CDR1 KGHSH, CDR2 LQKENI. Between the trimmed V and J ends, which lost 2 bases and 3 bases, there was a span of 14 bases. The chain's CDR3 is CASSPTTNRGYNEQFF. The CDR3 DNA is TGTGCCAGCTCACCAACCACAAACAGAGGCTACAATGAGCAGTTCTTC.

In regard to this clonotype: This may be a read error, as it is one base from a much larger clone. This chain joins TRBV20-1 and TRBJ2-3; 8 bases match TRBD2. V trimming: 3 bases; J trimming: 0 bases; junction bases outside the gene matches: 17. Germline V CDR1 and CDR2: DFQATT, SNEGSKA (reference sequence). The CDR3 extends over 19 amino acids. The CDR3 loop is CSARALGGIAGPSTDTQYF. CDR3 in DNA: TGCAGTGCTAGGGCACTGGGGGGAATAGCGGGGCCTAGCACAGATACGCAGTATTTT.

About this clonotype: A read error may produce the germline difference seen at one junction end. The chain joins TRBV25-1 to TRBJ1-6; possibly TRBD1 for D (6 bases). The CDR3 loop spans 15 amino acids. Germline lookup yields CDR1 MGHDK and CDR2 SYGVNS. CDR3 nucleotide sequence: TGTGCCAGCAGTCAAGGCAGGGGAAAAAATTCACCCCTTCACTTT. It is translated as CASSQGRGKNSPLHF.

Comments on this clonotype: This is likely a read error, given that the CDR3 carries no conserved phenylalanine or tryptophan at its end. J is TRBJ2-6 and V is TRBV12-3 or TRBV12-4, with unresolved D. This CDR3 is built from 15 residues. This CDR3 reads CATSAFVSGANVLTL. In DNA form, the CDR3 reads TGTGCCACCAGTGCTTTTGTCTCTGGGGCCAACGTCCTGACTCTC.

Worth noting for this clonotype: No conserved phenylalanine or tryptophan ends this CDR3, so it is likely a read error. The rearrangement links TRBV11-3 to TRBJ1-1, with D maybe TRBD1 (5 bases). This CDR3 contains 14 residues. The germline gives CDR1 SGHNT, CDR2 YENEEA. This CDR3 reads CASSPQGLKTEAFY. In nucleotides, the CDR3 is TGTGCTAGCAGCCCTCAGGGATTGAAGACTGAAGCTTTCTAT.

Regarding this clonotype: Its ends do not fully match the called genes, so a read error is possible. The rearrangement uses TRBV5-5 and TRBJ2-5, with D possibly being TRBD1 (6 bases). Germline V gives CDR1 SGHKS, CDR2 YYEKEE (reference sequence). This CDR3 region has 16 residues. The DNA for the CDR3 is TGTGCCAGCAGTTTAGCCCCTTCGACAGGCCAAGAGTCCCAGTACTTC. This codes for CASSLAPSTGQESQYF.

On this clonotype: The conserved closing phenylalanine or tryptophan is absent in this CDR3, likely reflecting a read error. The V call is TRBV11-1, the J call TRBJ2-2; no firm D call. The CDR3 spans 16 residues. The V gene lost 5 bases and the J gene lost 1 base, with 14 bases spanning the gap. Per the germline V gene, CDR1 is SGHAT and CDR2 is FQDESV (reference sequence). CDR3 coding DNA: TGTGCCAGCAGCGCCTGGGCAGGAGTGAACACCGGGGAGCTGTTTCTT. Translated, it gives CASSAWAGVNTGELFL.

The gene calls are TRBV20-1 and TRBJ2-7; tentative D call: TRBD2 (6 bases). The germline CDR1 and CDR2 sequences are DFQATT and SNEGSKA (reference sequence). CDR3 length: 11 residues. CDR3 sequence (DNA): TGCAGGACTAGGGCGGACTACGAGCAGTACTTC. Its protein is CRTRADYEQYF.

V gene TRBV20-1 combines with J gene TRBJ2-5; perhaps TRBD2 as D (5 bases). CDR3 length: 11 residues. CDR1 and CDR2 (germline): DFQATT, SNEGSKA (reference sequence). DNA of the CDR3: TGCAGAACTAGAGTAACAGAGACCCAGTACTTC. Translated: CRTRVTETQYF.